The TCR beta chain under discussion was sequenced for a study of cytomegalovirus exposure and HLA in healthy donors. The study's findings and limits: Common viral pathogens seemed, in a later analysis, to connect with several of the most significant clusters. Trimming of TCR beta V- and J-genes showed a link, identified in a later analysis, to a missense DCLRE1C variant.

This clone occurred a few times. Its cognate antigen is unknown. Germline V gene data show CDR1 as SGHDT and CDR2 as YYEEEE. The CDR3 is 13 residues long. V lost 0 bases and J 4 bases, leaving 8 bases between the germline ends. PCR primers comprised 60 Vbeta and 13 Jbeta primers. Using immunoSEQ multiplex PCR, the repertoire was profiled, and TCRdb retains in-frame clones only, with some absent. The table has around 99,000 clones, roughly four fifths seen once; the top ten hold about 2%. Sequencing was done on a sample of PBMCs. J is TRBJ2-7 and V is TRBV5-6; D not certain. The TCR originated in a man aged 18 to 29 in good health and CMV-seronegative. Here the CDR3 DNA reads TGTGCCAGCAGCTTGGGGCGGCTATACGAGCAGTACTTC. Protein: CASSLGRLYEQYF.